This TCR beta chain derives from a study of blood T cells in healthy people across ages. With a J-beta primer mix and a sample-barcoded 5' primer, a second PCR ran roughly 6 to 11 cycles. TCRdb reprocessed the 5' RACE reads with MiXCR, giving one entry per CDR3 protein. The sample holds around 870,000 distinct CDR3 sequences; roughly 26% are singletons and the top ten take 15% to 20%. The length of the CDR3 is 14 residues. V lost 4 bases to trimming and J lost 6 bases, with 13 bases between them. CDR1 MNHEY and CDR2 SVGEGT come from the germline V gene. The sequence was obtained from a woman over 75 in good health. V usage is TRBV6-2 or TRBV6-3 and J usage is TRBJ1-5; a possible D gene is TRBD1 (5 bases). What was sequenced was blood. CDR3: CASSFRGEGQPQHF. The DNA for the CDR3 is TGTGCCAGCAGTTTTAGGGGCGAGGGTCAGCCCCAGCATTTT.